The clone carrying this TCR beta chain was observed once. As yet, its antigen is unknown. The CDR3 is 15 amino acids. Germline-derived CDR1 and CDR2 are MNHEY and SVGAGI. Between the trimmed V and J ends, which lost 2 bases and 4 bases, there was a span of 14 bases. The sample is drawn from a study of tumor-infiltrating lymphocytes in localized non-small cell lung cancer. Across the whole study: The cohort mixed smokers and never-smokers, several histologies, and some post-neoadjuvant-chemotherapy samples.

Whole-study results and caveats: Tumors had more T cell infiltration than uninvolved lung, per TCRbeta sequencing and CD3 counts. Immunotypes IM1 and IM2 had similar TCR-derived T-cell fractions.

TCRdb's copy holds only in-frame clones and misses some; the assay was immunoSEQ multiplex PCR. The data hold 4,500 to 7,000 clones, with around 81% observed a single time. Sample: lung tumor tissue. This chain uses TRBV6-5 with TRBJ1-1, with TRBD1 as a possible D gene (5 bases). This clonotype was obtained from a human donor with non-small cell lung cancer. The CDR3, as DNA: TGTGCCAGCAGTTACGACGGGGCCAGACCCACTGAAGCTTTCTTT. As protein: CASSYDGARPTEAFF.